A single sample gave rise to the 31 T cell receptor beta chains below, sequenced in a study of T-cell reconstitution after alpha-beta-depleted transplantation in children. A library of TCRbeta sequences, prepared with unique molecular identifiers, was generated. TCRdb redid the calling of the PCR reads with MiXCR, one entry per CDR3 protein. Of 580,000 or so distinct CDR3 sequences in the sample, 23% are singletons; the top ten hold roughly 14%. The sequences come from PBMCs, mostly from graft donor cells, collected 360 days after TCRalphabeta/CD19-depleted stem cell transplant. These receptor sequences come from a boy less than two years old who had a stem cell transplant for acute myeloid leukemia, so the T cells may come from the graft donor.

V usage is TRBV20-1 and J usage is TRBJ2-7; D is possibly TRBD2 (5 bases). Trimming cost V 1 base and J 6 bases, with 13 bases left between them. CDR1 and CDR2 (germline): DFQATT, SNEGSKA (reference sequence). CDR3 size: 13 residues. The CDR3 DNA follows: TGCAGTGCTAGAGCTCCCGGGGTTTCCGAGCAGTACTTC. Its translation: CSARAPGVSEQYF.

This clonotype occurred a few times. The rearrangement uses TRBV12-3 or TRBV12-4 and TRBJ2-1, with 7 nucleotides matching TRBD1. The trim removed 4 bases at V and 2 bases at J, leaving 5 bases unmatched. This CDR3 spans 15 amino acids. The CDR3 DNA reads as TGTGCCAGCAGTTGGCGACAGGGTGCCTACAATGAGCAGTTCTTC. Residues: CASSWRQGAYNEQFF.

This chain's CDR3 is CASSRDRGPQETQYF. The CDR3, as DNA: TGTGCCAGCAGCCGGGACAGGGGCCCGCAAGAGACCCAGTACTTC. V is TRBV7-7 and J is TRBJ2-5; 10 positions agree with TRBD1. This CDR3 has 15 amino acids. The ends lost 5 bases at V and 2 bases at J; junction bases unmatched: 5. In germline, CDR1 is SSHAT, CDR2 FNYEAQ (reference sequence).

The chain recombines TRBV20-1 with TRBJ2-3, with a weak D call TRBD1 (6 bases). The germline gives CDR1 DFQATT, CDR2 SNEGSKA (reference sequence). Trimming left V 3 bases short and J 2 bases short, with 15 bases between. The CDR3 covers 15 residues. The CDR3 DNA sequence: TGCAGTGCTAGGACAGGTGGGGGACACACAGATACGCAGTATTTT. Its translation: CSARTGGGHTDTQYF.

This clonotype occurred a few times. The J gene is TRBJ1-2, the V gene TRBV20-1; TRBD1 is a possible D gene (6 bases). Trimming pared 2 bases from V and 6 bases from J, leaving 19 bases between. Germline values: CDR1 DFQATT, CDR2 SNEGSKA (reference sequence). CDR3 length equals 15 residues. Written as DNA, the CDR3 is TGCAGTGCTAGATTAGGGGACAAAGGAGAAAATGGCTACACCTTC. It is translated as CSARLGDKGENGYTF.

This clonotype has just one count. This chain links TRBV9 with TRBJ2-3, with unresolved D. Germline CDR1 is SGDLS and CDR2 is YYNGEE. V lost 3 bases and J lost 3, with 11 bases in between. The CDR3 is 14 residues long. The CDR3 loop is CASSDPPRTDTQYF. CDR3 bases: TGTGCCAGCAGCGATCCCCCTCGTACAGATACGCAGTATTTT.

This clonotype occurred a few times. The rearrangement links TRBV12-3 or TRBV12-4 to TRBJ1-4, with 8 bases identical to TRBD1. This CDR3 comprises 16 residues. J lost 1 base, V lost 5 bases, and 6 bases had no gene match. Written as DNA, the CDR3 is TGTGCCAGCAGTACGGACAGGGAGCTAACTAATGAAAAACTGTTTTTT. Its translation is CASSTDRELTNEKLFF.

This clonotype was found a few times. J is TRBJ1-4 and V is TRBV20-1, with 7 bases identical to TRBD1. J lost 6 bases, V lost 7 bases, and 5 bases had no gene match. This CDR3 has 12 residues. CDR1 and CDR2 from the germline V gene are DFQATT and SNEGSKA (reference sequence). The CDR3 protein is CSGRGRDEKLFF. DNA for the CDR3: TGCAGTGGTAGGGGGCGGGATGAAAAACTGTTTTTT.

In this sample, this clonotype turned up a few times. The chain has TRBV20-1 and TRBJ2-5, with 11 bases identical to TRBD2. Germline CDR1 is DFQATT and CDR2 is SNEGSKA (reference sequence). V shed 6 bases and J 1 base; nucleotides not matched to a gene: 13. The CDR3 runs to 17 residues. Here the CDR3 reads CSATERPSGGLQETQYF. Written as DNA, the CDR3 is TGCAGTGCGACTGAGCGTCCTAGCGGGGGGCTCCAAGAGACCCAGTACTTC.

This clonotype was recorded many times. This chain links TRBV6-5 with TRBJ2-5, with 7 bases that match TRBD1. The J segment lost 3 bases and the V segment lost 0 bases, leaving 1 base of the junction unmatched. CDR1 MNHEY and CDR2 SVGAGI come from the germline V gene. This CDR3 spans 14 amino acids. The CDR3 is CASSYSGTEETQYF. CDR3 sequence (DNA): TGTGCCAGCAGTTACTCCGGGACAGAAGAGACCCAGTACTTC.

The V call is TRBV7-8, the J call TRBJ2-7; unclear D gene. Per germline, CDR1 SGHVS and CDR2 FQNEAQ. The CDR3 consists of 13 residues. V dropped 1 base and J dropped 5 bases, with 9 bases sitting between them. The DNA for the CDR3 is TGTGCCAGCAGCTTAGGGCAGGTGCACGAGCAGTACGTC. Translating it yields CASSLGQVHEQYV.

The table lists this clonotype with many counts. The chain combines TRBV11-3 with TRBJ2-1; 7 nucleotides line up with TRBD1. CDR3 length equals 14 residues. From germline, CDR1 is SGHNT and CDR2 YENEEA. The trim removed 5 bases at V and 8 bases at J, leaving 9 bases unmatched. In DNA, the CDR3 is TGTGCCAGCAGCCATTCTTTAGGGGGCGATGAGCAGTTCTTC. Its translation: CASSHSLGGDEQFF.

This clonotype was counted many times. The genes are TRBV28 and TRBJ1-3, with D possibly matching TRBD1 (6 bases). The ends were cut back, 1 base at V and 3 bases at J, with 7 bases in the middle. The CDR3 loop spans 14 amino acids. Germline CDR1 and CDR2: MDHEN and SYDVKM. The CDR3 sequence is CASSLSGVGNTIYF. Here the CDR3 DNA reads TGTGCCAGCAGTTTATCAGGGGTTGGAAACACCATATATTTT.

There are many counts of this clonotype. The chain joins TRBV11-2 to TRBJ1-1; no definite D call. The CDR3 is made up of 13 amino acids. Trimming left V 5 bases short and J 5 bases short, with 12 bases between. Germline V CDR1 and CDR2: SGHAT, FQNNGV. As DNA, the CDR3 is TGTGCCAGCAGCGTTAGTAGTAAGACTGAAGCTTTCTTT. It encodes CASSVSSKTEAFF.

This clonotype was seen once. This rearrangement joins TRBV2 to TRBJ2-7; D may match TRBD1 or TRBD2 (5 bases each). The germline V and J ends were trimmed by 3 bases and 3 bases, with 9 bases remaining between them. This CDR3 comprises 13 residues. CDR1 is SNHLY, CDR2 FYNNEI, per germline. The CDR3 loop reads CASSDEGHYEQYV. CDR3 nucleotides: TGTGCCAGCAGTGACGAGGGGCACTACGAGCAGTACGTC.

This clonotype was seen many times. This sequence joins TRBV7-2 and TRBJ2-1; TRBD2 matches 7 bases. V lost 2 bases to trimming and J lost 4 bases; unmatched junction nucleotides: 5. Germline CDR1 SGHTA, CDR2 FQGNSA. The CDR3 loop spans 15 amino acids. Here the CDR3 DNA reads TGTGCCAGCAGCTTACAGCGGGGCGGTTACAATGAGCAGTTCTTC. It translates to CASSLQRGGYNEQFF.

In its sample, this clonotype was seen a few times. The chain links TRBV12-3 or TRBV12-4 to TRBJ2-5, with TRBD2 matching 10 bases. Unmatched junction bases numbered 4, after V lost 7 bases and J lost 5 bases. CDR3 length: 13 amino acids. CDR3 bases: TGTGCCAGCACCTCTAGCGGGGGCGAGACCCAGTACTTC. Its translation: CASTSSGGETQYF.

The table lists this clonotype with many counts. This chain connects TRBV7-6 to TRBJ1-1, with a weak D call TRBD1 (5 bases). Germline CDR1 is SGHVS and CDR2 is FNYEAQ. The CDR3 length is 13 residues. V lost 4 bases and J lost 4, with 10 bases in between. DNA of the CDR3: TGTGCCAGCAGCTCTAGGAGGGGCACTGAAGCTTTCTTT. Its protein product is CASSSRRGTEAFF.

This clonotype was counted between two and nine times. This chain joins TRBV20-1 and TRBJ2-3; TRBD1 aligns across 7 bases. The CDR3 totals 12 residues. Germline trimming cut 1 base from V and 13 bases from J; bases unmatched to any gene: 8. CDR1 is DFQATT, CDR2 SNEGSKA, per germline (reference sequence). As DNA, the CDR3 is TGCAGTGCTAGAGTCGTAAAGGGGGCTGAGTATTTT. It yields the protein CSARVVKGAEYF.

V is TRBV20-1 and J is TRBJ2-3; 7 nucleotides agree with TRBD2. Unmatched junction bases numbered 4, after V lost 5 bases and J lost 2 bases. This CDR3 comprises 13 residues. Looked up from germline, CDR1 is DFQATT and CDR2 is SNEGSKA (reference sequence). The CDR3 spells CSALRGNTDTQYF. CDR3 DNA: TGCAGTGCTTTGCGGGGGAACACAGATACGCAGTATTTT.

The sample holds a few counts of this clonotype. For the CDR3, the DNA is TGCAGTGCTAGAGATTTAACCCAGGCGGAGACCCAGTACTTC. Residues: CSARDLTQAETQYF. The V call is TRBV20-1, the J call TRBJ2-5; D unresolved. CDR1 and CDR2 (germline): DFQATT, SNEGSKA (reference sequence). V lost 0 bases, J lost 5 bases, and 13 bases lay in between. The CDR3 is 14 residues long.

This clonotype turned up a few times. The chain couples TRBV10-2 to TRBJ2-1; D gene ambiguous. The germline CDR1 and CDR2 sequences are WSHSY and SAAADI. This CDR3 is built from 13 residues. The V gene lost 2 bases and the J gene lost 0 bases, with 2 bases spanning the gap. CDR3 DNA: TGCGCCAGCAGTGAGATCTCCTACAATGAGCAGTTCTTC. Translating gives CASSEISYNEQFF.

CDR3 amino acids: CASTLQGNIQYF. CDR3 bases: TGTGCCAGCACCTTACAGGGGAACATTCAGTACTTC. The chain combines TRBV12-3 or TRBV12-4 with TRBJ2-4, with TRBD1 matching 7 bases. Germline trimming cut 7 bases from V and 7 bases from J; bases unmatched to any gene: 4. CDR3 length: 12 amino acids.

This clonotype was found many times. This sequence joins TRBV12-3 or TRBV12-4 and TRBJ2-1; 12 bases line up with TRBD2. The CDR3 contains 15 residues. The V gene end was trimmed by 4 bases and the J gene end by 5 bases; junction bases not matched to a gene: 3. Written as DNA, the CDR3 is TGTGCCAGCAGTTCCTGGACTAGCGGGGACAATGAGCAGTTCTTC. Amino acids: CASSSWTSGDNEQFF.

The chain joins TRBV18 to TRBJ2-7; 8 nucleotides line up with TRBD2. The V and J ends lost 6 bases and 0 bases, in that order; junction bases with no gene match: 7. This CDR3 contains 15 residues. Germline CDR1 and CDR2: KGHSH and LQKENI. The DNA of the CDR3 is TGTGCCAGCTCGCCAAGCGGGGGCCTCTCCTACGAGCAGTACTTC. Residues: CASSPSGGLSYEQYF.

This clonotype was observed a few times. This chain joins TRBV29-1 and TRBJ1-4, with TRBD1 as a possible D gene (5 bases). Germline V gene data show CDR1 as SQVTM and CDR2 as ANQGSEA. V lost 6 bases to trimming and J lost 2 bases, with 19 bases between them. The CDR3 has 16 residues. The CDR3 loop reads CSVPALSGATNEKLFF. As DNA, the CDR3 is TGCAGCGTCCCCGCGCTAAGTGGGGCGACTAATGAAAAACTGTTTTTT. The whole variable domain, filled in from reference TRBV29-1 and TRBJ1-4, reads SAVISQKPSRDICQRGTSLTIQCQVDSQVTMMFWYRQQPGQSLTLIATANQGSEATYESGFVIDKFPISRPNLTFSTLTVSNMSPEDSSIYLCSVPALSGATNEKLFFGSGTQLSVL.

There are a few counts of this clonotype. The chain has TRBV28 and TRBJ2-1; D is ambiguous. Germline V CDR1 and CDR2: MDHEN, SYDVKM. The V gene lost 5 bases and the J gene lost 2 bases, with 13 bases spanning the gap. CDR3 length: 15 amino acids. In nucleotides, the CDR3 is TGTGCCAGCAGTCCCCCGGCTGGTACCTACAATGAGCAGTTCTTC. It encodes CASSPPAGTYNEQFF.

The chain combines TRBV7-2 with TRBJ2-7, with a possible D match to TRBD1 (6 bases). V gave up 1 base and J gave up 2 bases, with 9 bases separating them. The CDR3 is 14 amino acids. Germline assignment: CDR1 SGHTA and CDR2 FQGNSA. In nucleotides, the CDR3 is TGTGCCAGCAGCTTAGGTTACAGGGCCTACGAGCAGTACGTC. The encoded protein is CASSLGYRAYEQYV.

The chain couples TRBV7-2 to TRBJ1-6; 10 bases are shared with TRBD1. J gave up 14 bases and V 4 bases, and 11 bases lay outside the gene matches. Germline assignment: CDR1 SGHTA and CDR2 FQGNSA. The CDR3 runs 15 residues. CDR3 in DNA: TGTGCCAGCAGCTGGGTAGGGACAGGGGATTCTACCCTCCACTTT. Its protein is CASSWVGTGDSTLHF.

This clonotype has just a few counts. The V call is TRBV21-1, the J call TRBJ2-7. TRBV21-1 is a known pseudogene. The CDR3 extends over 12 amino acids. In DNA, the CDR3 is TGTGCCAGCAGCCCAAATCGCCACGAGCAGTACGTC. It encodes CASSPNRHEQYV.

This clonotype was counted a few times. This rearrangement joins TRBV25-1 to TRBJ2-7; 8 positions agree with TRBD1. The CDR3 loop spans 14 amino acids. The germline CDR1 and CDR2 sequences are MGHDK and SYGVNS. V was clipped by 3 bases and J by 1 base; unmatched bases: 2. The CDR3 loop is CASSDWDRSYEQYF. For the CDR3, the DNA is TGTGCCAGCAGTGACTGGGACAGGTCCTACGAGCAGTACTTC.